This T cell receptor (beta chain) originates from a study of blood T cell repertoires in COVID-19. V lost 5 bases and J 9 bases, leaving 11 bases between the germline ends. The CDR3 extends over 12 amino acids. CDR1 is SGHAT, CDR2 FQNNGV, per germline. Authors' processing steps: The assay estimated nucleated cells by amplifying reference gene primers. The assay was immunoSEQ multiplex PCR, and TCRdb's table has in-frame clones only and misses some. V and J calls and clone size are given by that table; D and trimming were obtained from the DNA. The table lists around 290,000 clones, about 89% of them singletons.

Sequencing was carried out using peripheral blood. The source of this sequence is a woman aged 45-65 years who had recovered from COVID-19. The chain is built from TRBV11-2 and TRBJ2-1, with TRBD2 as a possible D gene (5 bases). CDR3 sequence reads: CASSRSSTEQFF. In nucleotides, the CDR3 is TGTGCCAGCAGCCGATCTAGCACTGAGCAGTTCTTC.